The present T cell receptor (beta chain) was sequenced within a study of T cells in Graves' hyperthyroidism and ophthalmopathy. General observations from the study: Patients with ophthalmopathy were separated from those with stable hyperthyroidism by a 13 V-J model.

Researchers amplified the TCR beta CDR3 regions from RNA transcripts. Using the HTBI primer set, a first-round RT-PCR was run on the TCR CDR3. A single record per CDR3 protein comes from TCRdb applying MiXCR to the multiplex PCR reads. The sample has about 520,000 distinct CDR3 sequences, around a quarter seen once; the top ten hold around 10%. Comments on this clonotype: Its antigen is undetermined.

The V gene's germline CDR1 is MNHEY and CDR2 SVGEGT. V shed 6 bases and J 5 bases; nucleotides not matched to a gene: 9. The CDR3 has 15 residues. The sample was blood. This sequence originates from a woman between 25 and 40 years old with Graves' ophthalmopathy. V usage is TRBV6-2 or TRBV6-3 and J usage is TRBJ2-2; TRBD1 aligns across 7 bases. CDR3 DNA: TGTGCCAGCAGCCTACAGGGGCCGGTTACCGGGGAGCTGTTTTTT. The encoded protein is CASSLQGPVTGELFF.